This is a list of T cell receptor beta chains from one sample in a study of cytomegalovirus exposure and HLA in healthy donors. Using immunoSEQ multiplex PCR, the repertoire was profiled, and TCRdb retains in-frame clones only, with some absent. The sample contains tens of thousands of clones, roughly 69% of which appear only once. The source material was PBMCs. The origin of the receptors is a woman aged 30 to 39 in good health and CMV-seronegative. The CDR3 runs from the conserved cysteine through the conserved F or W. D genes are given only for firm matches. Size values are once, few and many counts, or a class for expanded clones, and some rows have none.

J gene,D gene,clone size,V gene,CDR3 DNA,CDR3 protein
TRBJ1-6,.,few,TRBV9,TGTGCCAGCAGCGTTACAGGGTACTCACCCCTCCACTTT,CASSVTGYSPLHF
TRBJ2-3,TRBD2,.,TRBV27,TGTGCCAGCAGTCGCGTAGCGGGAGTGAGCACAGATACGCAGTATTTT,CASSRVAGVSTDTQYF
TRBJ1-5,TRBD1,few,TRBV30,TGTGCCTGGGCCGACAGGGGCAATCAGCCCCAGCATTTT,CAWADRGNQPQHF
TRBJ2-3,.,.,TRBV4-1,TGCGCCAGCAGCCAAGATGCTGGGAGACTCCCACCTGGCACAGATACGCAGTATTTT,CASSQDAGRLPPGTDTQYF
TRBJ2-7,TRBD2,few,TRBV6-5,TGTGCCAGCAGTCCCGCTGGACTAGCCTACGAGCAGTACTTC,CASSPAGLAYEQYF
TRBJ2-7,TRBD1,.,TRBV6-5,TGTGCCAGCAGTTCCCTCCCTGGACAGGCCCATTACGAGCAGTACTTC,CASSSLPGQAHYEQYF
TRBJ2-3,.,few,TRBV4-3,TGCGCCAGCAGCCAAGAGCTAGCAGATACGCAGTATTTT,CASSQELADTQYF
TRBJ1-1,.,.,TRBV5-1,TGCGCCAGCAGCTTGAGGGGGAAGAACACTGAAGCTTTCTTT,CASSLRGKNTEAFF
TRBJ1-2,TRBD1,.,TRBV16,TGTGCCAGCAGCCAAACCTCAATCGACAGGGGAAAAGGGGGCTACACCTTC,CASSQTSIDRGKGGYTF
TRBJ2-3,.,.,TRBV7-9,TGTGCCAGCAGCTTGAGCGGCTTAAGTTCAGGAGATACGCAGTATTTT,CASSLSGLSSGDTQYF
TRBJ2-6,.,.,TRBV2,TGTGCCAGCAGTGGGATGGAGGGAATCTCTGGGGCCAACGTCCTGACTTTC,CASSGMEGISGANVLTF
TRBJ2-7,TRBD2,few,TRBV28,TGTGCCAGCAGTTTATTGGCTAGCGGGGGCTACGAGCAGTACTTC,CASSLLASGGYEQYF
TRBJ2-7,.,.,TRBV7-2,TGTGCCAGCAGCGGACAGCGGGGAACCTACGAGCAGTACTTC,CASSGQRGTYEQYF
TRBJ1-4,TRBD1,.,TRBV6-4,TGTGCCAGCAGTGACCCTTGGACAGGGGGCGCCTCAAATGAAAAACTGTTTTTT,CASSDPWTGGASNEKLFF
TRBJ2-3,.,few,TRBV6-6,TGTGCCAGCAGTGGTCCGCGGAGGGACACAGATACGCAGTATTTT,CASSGPRRDTDTQYF
TRBJ2-1,.,few,TRBV5-1,TGCGCCAGCAGCTTTCTACCCCGCAATGAGCAGTTCTTC,CASSFLPRNEQFF
TRBJ2-7,.,.,TRBV6-6,TGTGCCAGCAGTTCTCGGGGCTACGAGCAGTACTTC,CASSSRGYEQYF
TRBJ1-5,.,once,TRBV28,TGTGCCAGCAGTGAGACCGGGGTTCGGAATCAGCCCCAGCATTTT,CASSETGVRNQPQHF
TRBJ1-2,TRBD1,.,TRBV19,TGTGCCAGTACCAGACAGGGGGTAGGCTATGGCTACACCTTC,CASTRQGVGYGYTF
TRBJ2-2,.,.,TRBV27,TGTGCCAGCAGTTCACCCCCCACCGGGTGGGTAAACACCGGGGAGCTGTTTTTT,CASSSPPTGWVNTGELFF
TRBJ1-2,.,.,TRBV5-6,TGTGCCAGCAGCTTGCCAGGGAACTATGGCTACACCTTC,CASSLPGNYGYTF
TRBJ2-2,TRBD2,.,TRBV6-9,TGTGCCAGCAGGCTAGCGGGGGTAACCGGGGAGCTGTTTTTT,CASRLAGVTGELFF
TRBJ2-7,.,.,TRBV11-2,TGTGCCAGCAGTTCGGGGGTGTACGAGCAGTACTTC,CASSSGVYEQYF
TRBJ1-1,TRBD1,.,TRBV7-8,TGTGCCAGCAGCTTTGGGACAGGGGGGTGGGACACTGAAGCTTTCTTT,CASSFGTGGWDTEAFF
TRBJ1-1,TRBD1,.,TRBV19,TGTGCCAGTATGGCGACAGGGGTGAACACTGAAGCTTTCTTT,CASMATGVNTEAFF
TRBJ1-6,.,few,TRBV5-6,TGTGCCAGCAGCTTGGGAGGGGCCGGGGGAAATTCACCCCTCCACTTT,CASSLGGAGGNSPLHF
TRBJ1-6,TRBD1,.,TRBV6-5,TGTGCCAGCAGTTACTCGAAAGGGACAGGGTCTTCACCCCTCCACTTT,CASSYSKGTGSSPLHF
TRBJ1-2,TRBD1,.,TRBV5-4,TGTGCCAGCAGCCTCCCGGGACAGGGGGCGCTTGGCTACACCTTC,CASSLPGQGALGYTF
TRBJ2-2,.,.,TRBV5-1,TGCGCCAGCAGCCTGACAGAAACCGGGGAGCTGTTTTTT,CASSLTETGELFF
TRBJ1-2,.,.,TRBV28,TGTGCCAGCAGTTCTCGGTGGGCAGGGGTTGGCTACACCTTC,CASSSRWAGVGYTF
TRBJ2-7,TRBD1,once,TRBV4-2,TGTGCCAGCAGCCAAGTAACAGCACAGGGGGCCCTCTACGAGCAGTACTTC,CASSQVTAQGALYEQYF
TRBJ1-4,.,.,TRBV27,TGTGCCAGCAGGGCGGGGTGGAATGAAAAACTGTTTTTT,CASRAGWNEKLFF
TRBJ2-7,.,.,TRBV21-1,TGTGCCAGCAGCAAAGAGCAAGGGAGAGGGTCCTACGAGCAGTACTTC,CASSKEQGRGSYEQYF
TRBJ1-3,.,.,TRBV5-4,TGTGCCAGCAGCTCTCCCTCAGGGGAATTCTCTGGAAACACCATATATTTT,CASSSPSGEFSGNTIYF
TRBJ2-2,TRBD2,.,TRBV19,TGTGCCAGTAGTGGGCTAGCGGGACGGAGCGGGGAGCTGTTTTTT,CASSGLAGRSGELFF
TRBJ2-5,.,.,TRBV27,TGTGCCAGCAGTTCCCGACAGCTCCAAGAGACCCAGTACTTC,CASSSRQLQETQYF
TRBJ2-1,.,.,TRBV27,TGTGCCAGCAGTTTAACCAGAAATGAGCAGTTCTTC,CASSLTRNEQFF
TRBJ1-6,TRBD1,few,TRBV27,TGTGCCAGCAGCCCGGGACAGGTTTTTAATTCACCCCTCCACTTT,CASSPGQVFNSPLHF
TRBJ2-3,.,few,TRBV30,TGTGCCTGGAGGGTGTTTACTAGCACAGATACGCAGTATTTT,CAWRVFTSTDTQYF
TRBJ2-1,TRBD2,.,TRBV7-6,TGTGCCAGCAGCTATCGACTAGCGGTGGGGAAAGATGAGCAGTTCTTC,CASSYRLAVGKDEQFF
TRBJ2-6,.,few,TRBV2,TGTGCCAGCAGCCCACGTCATACATCCAACGTCCTGACTTTC,CASSPRHTSNVLTF
TRBJ2-5,.,.,TRBV6-5,TGTGCCAGCAGTTACTCCCTCCGAGAGACCCAGTACTTC,CASSYSLRETQYF
TRBJ1-2,TRBD1,few,TRBV18,TGTGCCAGCTCCTCTCAGGACAGGGTTACCTCTGGCTACACCTTC,CASSSQDRVTSGYTF
TRBJ1-1,TRBD1,.,TRBV5-1,TGCGCCAGCAGCTTGGCGATGGGGACAGGGGCCACTGAAGCTTTCTTT,CASSLAMGTGATEAFF
TRBJ2-5,.,.,TRBV27,TGTGCCAGCAGTTTTACGCTCAGCGGGTCCCAAGAGACCCAGTACTTC,CASSFTLSGSQETQYF
TRBJ1-2,.,.,TRBV2,TGTGCCAGCAGAGAATCAGGGGTTGGCTACACCTTC,CASRESGVGYTF
TRBJ1-1,.,.,TRBV27,TGTGCCAGCAGTTCCCGCAGGGTCGCTGAAGCTTTCTTT,CASSSRRVAEAFF
TRBJ2-7,TRBD1,few,TRBV5-6,TGTGCCAGCAGTGATACACAGGGGCCCTACGAGCAGTACTTC,CASSDTQGPYEQYF
TRBJ2-3,TRBD2,.,TRBV2,TGTGCCAGCAGGCGGGGGTTCACAGATACGCAGTATTTT,CASRRGFTDTQYF
TRBJ2-3,.,.,TRBV10-3,TGTGCCATCAGTCTGGAGGGCGGTACGCAGTATTTT,CAISLEGGTQYF
TRBJ2-7,TRBD1,.,TRBV28,TGTGCCAGCAGCCCGACAGGGCAGCCCTACGAGCAGTACTTC,CASSPTGQPYEQYF
TRBJ1-1,.,many,TRBV7-8,TGTGCCAGCAGCTTAAGGCGGGGTATCGGGGGAACTGAAGCTTTCTTT,CASSLRRGIGGTEAFF
TRBJ2-6,TRBD1,.,TRBV5-1,TGCGCCAGCAGCTTGACGACAGGGGGGTCCCTCTCTGGGGCCAACGTCCTGACTTTC,CASSLTTGGSLSGANVLTF
TRBJ2-7,TRBD1,.,TRBV6-1,TGTGCCAGCAGGGGACAGGGGATCCCTACCTACGAGCAGTACTTC,CASRGQGIPTYEQYF
TRBJ2-7,TRBD1,.,TRBV6-5,TGTGCCAGCAGCGGACAGGGAAAGGGCTACGAGCAGTACTTC,CASSGQGKGYEQYF
TRBJ2-2,.,few,TRBV4-1,TGCGCCAGCAGCGGGCGATACACCGGGGAGCTGTTTTTT,CASSGRYTGELFF
TRBJ2-5,TRBD2,.,TRBV27,TGTGCCAGCAGTCCATACATTCTAAAGCGGGAGGCCCGGGAGACCCAGTACTTC,CASSPYILKREARETQYF
TRBJ1-1,TRBD1,few,TRBV15,TGTGCCACCAGCAGATGGACAGGGGAAGCTTTCTTT,CATSRWTGEAFF
TRBJ1-1,TRBD1,.,TRBV10-3,TGTGCCATCAGTGAGCCCGGACAGGCCGAAGCTTTCTTT,CAISEPGQAEAFF
TRBJ1-4,.,.,TRBV4-2,TGTGCCAGCAGCCAAGGGGCCCGCTCCCGTCAGGAAAAACTGTTTTTT,CASSQGARSRQEKLFF